This T cell receptor (beta chain) was retrieved from a study of shared clonotypes between healthy human individuals. Regarding the study as a whole: In this cohort, only blood was sampled, and tissue repertoires likely differ.

Profiled with immunoSEQ multiplex PCR; TCRdb holds only in-frame clones, not every one. Of about 490,000 clones in the sample, 76% were seen once. The V gene's germline CDR1 is LNHDA and CDR2 SQIVND (reference sequence). The V end lost 4 bases, the J end lost 1 base, and 4 bases lay between the germline ends. The CDR3 sequence is 13 residues long. Turning to this clone: Its antigen is unidentified. The same CDR3 also results from other DNA sequences found in this sample.

The genes are TRBV19 and TRBJ2-2, with D uncertain. The TCR comes from a woman aged 40 to 49 in good health. Some clones in this sample may be carry-over from other donors' samples. Sequencing used PBMCs. CDR3 protein: CASSRLNTGELFF. In DNA, the CDR3 is TGTGCCAGTAGTAGGCTGAACACCGGGGAGCTGTTTTTT.